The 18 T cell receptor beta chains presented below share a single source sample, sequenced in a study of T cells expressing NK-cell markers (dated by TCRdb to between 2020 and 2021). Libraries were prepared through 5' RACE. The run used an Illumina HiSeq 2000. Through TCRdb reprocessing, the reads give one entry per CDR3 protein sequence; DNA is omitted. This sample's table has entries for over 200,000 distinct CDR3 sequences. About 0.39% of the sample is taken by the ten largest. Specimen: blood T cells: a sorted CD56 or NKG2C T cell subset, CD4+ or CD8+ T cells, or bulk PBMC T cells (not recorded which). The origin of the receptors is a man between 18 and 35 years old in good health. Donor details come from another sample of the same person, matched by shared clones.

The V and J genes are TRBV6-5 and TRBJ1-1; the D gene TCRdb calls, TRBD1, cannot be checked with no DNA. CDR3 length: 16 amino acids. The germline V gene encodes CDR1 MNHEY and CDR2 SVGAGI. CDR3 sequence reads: CASSSLRQGGNTEAFF.

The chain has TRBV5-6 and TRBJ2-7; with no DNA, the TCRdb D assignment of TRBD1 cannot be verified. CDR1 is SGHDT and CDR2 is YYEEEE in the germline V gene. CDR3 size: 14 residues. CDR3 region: CASSKGPGNYEQYF.

Here the CDR3 reads CSALPGSGVGNEQFF. V and J are TRBV29-1 and TRBJ2-1; the D gene TCRdb calls, TRBD2, cannot be checked with no DNA. This CDR3 is built from 15 residues. Germline values: CDR1 SQVTM, CDR2 ANQGSEA.

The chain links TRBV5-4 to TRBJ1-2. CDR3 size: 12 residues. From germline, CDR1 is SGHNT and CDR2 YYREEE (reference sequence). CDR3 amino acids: CASSLDPYGYTF.

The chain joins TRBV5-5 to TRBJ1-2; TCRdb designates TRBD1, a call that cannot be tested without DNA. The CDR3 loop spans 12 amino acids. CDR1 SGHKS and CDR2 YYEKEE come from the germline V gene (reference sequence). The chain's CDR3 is CASSPDTGGYTF.

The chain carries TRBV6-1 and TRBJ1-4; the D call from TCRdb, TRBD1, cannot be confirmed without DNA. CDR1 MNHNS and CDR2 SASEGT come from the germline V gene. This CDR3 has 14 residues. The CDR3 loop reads CASTPGTGNEKLFF.

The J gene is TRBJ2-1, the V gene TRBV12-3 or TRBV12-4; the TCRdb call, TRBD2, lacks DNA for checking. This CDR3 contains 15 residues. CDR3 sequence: CASSFGLAGTNEQFF.

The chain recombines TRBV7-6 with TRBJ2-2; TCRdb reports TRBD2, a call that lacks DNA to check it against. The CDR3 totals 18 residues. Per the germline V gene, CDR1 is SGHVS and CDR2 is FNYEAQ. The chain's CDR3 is CASSSLVSGGSNTGELFF.

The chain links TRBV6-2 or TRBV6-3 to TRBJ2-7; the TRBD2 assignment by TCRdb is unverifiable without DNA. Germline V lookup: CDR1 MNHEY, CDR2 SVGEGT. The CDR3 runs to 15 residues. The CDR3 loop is CATKDHSGTSYEQYF.

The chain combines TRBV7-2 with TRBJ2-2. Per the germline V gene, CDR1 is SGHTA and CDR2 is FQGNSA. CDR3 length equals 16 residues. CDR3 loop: CASSLAARTNTGELFF.

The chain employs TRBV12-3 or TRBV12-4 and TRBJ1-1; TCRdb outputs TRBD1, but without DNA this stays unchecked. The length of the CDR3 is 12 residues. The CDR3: CASRSRDGEAFF.

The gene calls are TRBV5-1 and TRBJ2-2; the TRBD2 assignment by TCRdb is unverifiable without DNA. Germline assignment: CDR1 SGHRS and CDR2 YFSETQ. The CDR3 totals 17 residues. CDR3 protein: CASSPTTRRDHTGELFF.

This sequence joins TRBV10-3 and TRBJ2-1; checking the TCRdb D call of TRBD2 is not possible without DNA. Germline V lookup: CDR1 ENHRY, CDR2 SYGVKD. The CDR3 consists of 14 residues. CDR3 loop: CAISPGTSEGGQFF.

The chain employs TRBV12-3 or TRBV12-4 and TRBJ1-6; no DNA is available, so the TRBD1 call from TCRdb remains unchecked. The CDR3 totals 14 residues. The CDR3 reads CASSPWSGNSPLHF.

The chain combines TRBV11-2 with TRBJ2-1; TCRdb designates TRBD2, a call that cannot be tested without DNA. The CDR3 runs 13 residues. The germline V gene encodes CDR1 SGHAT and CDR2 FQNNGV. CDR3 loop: CASSLAGRDEQFF.

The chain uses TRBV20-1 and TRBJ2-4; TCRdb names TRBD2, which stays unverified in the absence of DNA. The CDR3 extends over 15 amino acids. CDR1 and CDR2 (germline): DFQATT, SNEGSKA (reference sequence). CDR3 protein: CSARRRGLAKNIQYF.

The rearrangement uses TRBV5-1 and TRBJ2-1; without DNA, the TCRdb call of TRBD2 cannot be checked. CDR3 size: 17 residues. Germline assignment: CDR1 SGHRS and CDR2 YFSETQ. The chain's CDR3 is CASSLVVGTSNHNEQFF.

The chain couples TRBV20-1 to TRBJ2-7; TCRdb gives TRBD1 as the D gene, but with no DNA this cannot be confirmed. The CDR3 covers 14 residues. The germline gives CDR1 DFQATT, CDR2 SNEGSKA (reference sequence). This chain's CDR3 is CSALNRDRVYEQYF.